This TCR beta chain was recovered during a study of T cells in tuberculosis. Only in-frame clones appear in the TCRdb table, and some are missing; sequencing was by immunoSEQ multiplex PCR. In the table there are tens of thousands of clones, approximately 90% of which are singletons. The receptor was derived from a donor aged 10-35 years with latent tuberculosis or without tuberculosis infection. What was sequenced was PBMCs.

The CDR3 sequence: CASSVGNRDHEKLFF. The DNA of the CDR3 is TGTGCCAGCAGCGTAGGAAACAGGGATCATGAAAAACTGTTTTTT. This sequence joins TRBV9 and TRBJ1-4, with D maybe TRBD1 (6 bases). CDR3 length equals 15 residues. Germline-derived CDR1 and CDR2 are SGDLS and YYNGEE. The V and J ends lost 0 bases and 6 bases respectively, with 12 bases between them.